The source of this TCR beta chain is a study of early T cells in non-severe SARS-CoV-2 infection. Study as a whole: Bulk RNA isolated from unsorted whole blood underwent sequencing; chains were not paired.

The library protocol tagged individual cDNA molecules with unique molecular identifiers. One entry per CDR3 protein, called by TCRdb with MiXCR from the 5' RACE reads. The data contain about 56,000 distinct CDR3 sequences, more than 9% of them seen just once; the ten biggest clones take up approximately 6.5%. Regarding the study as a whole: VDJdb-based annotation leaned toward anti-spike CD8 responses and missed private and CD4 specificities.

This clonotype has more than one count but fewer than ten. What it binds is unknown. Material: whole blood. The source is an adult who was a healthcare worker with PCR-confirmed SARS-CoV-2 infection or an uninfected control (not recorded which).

This CDR3 reads CASRISGTNTGELFF. Written as DNA, the CDR3 is TGCGCCAGCAGGATTAGCGGGACAAACACCGGGGAGCTGTTTTTT. The rearrangement joins TRBV10-1 to TRBJ2-2; 8 bases agree with TRBD2. Losses at the gene ends were 6 bases for V and 2 bases for J; bases not matched to a gene: 5. CDR3 length equals 15 residues. The germline CDR1 and CDR2 sequences are WNHNN and SYGVQD (reference sequence).